What follows are 17 T cell receptor beta chains derived from one specimen sequenced in a study of regulatory T cells in long-lasting Graves disease. Assembly of TCR beta libraries relied on iRepertoire HTBI primers together with Arm-PCR of CDR3 regions. MiXCR, run by TCRdb on the multiplex PCR reads, gives a single entry per CDR3 protein. The sample comprises approximately 460,000 distinct CDR3 sequences, around 15% of which are singletons, and about 10% rests with the top ten. The time point: newly diagnosed GD, antithyroid drugs for less than 3 months. With RNA extracted from PBMCs as input, the TCR library was made. The sample was also linked to a second study, of T cells in Graves' hyperthyroidism and ophthalmopathy.

The input for sequencing was peripheral blood mononuclear cells (PBMCs), taken at new diagnosis, from a patient treated with antithyroid drugs. The source is a woman aged 30 to 39 with Graves disease.

Of note for this clonotype: An end of the junction differs from the germline gene, which may be a read error. The chain combines TRBV7-7 with TRBJ2-4; D perhaps matches TRBD2 (5 bases). In germline, CDR1 is SSHAT, CDR2 FNYEAQ (reference sequence). The CDR3 extends over 13 amino acids. DNA for the CDR3: TGTGCTAGCACCCACGGTGGGAGCTTTGAGCAGCTCTTC. Its translation is CASTHGGSFEQLF.

This clonotype occurred many times. A read error may account for a junction end that differs from germline. This chain connects TRBV7-7 to TRBJ2-5, with 10 bases fitting TRBD1. CDR3 length: 17 residues. CDR1 is SSHAT, CDR2 FNYEAQ, per germline (reference sequence). The CDR3 sequence: CASSLAFGTGAQETQYF. CDR3 bases: TGTGCTAGCAGCTTAGCTTTCGGGACAGGGGCTCAAGAGACCCAGTACTTC.

This clonotype was observed many times. The chain links TRBV7-9 to TRBJ2-3; 13 bases map to TRBD2. V was pared by 4 bases and J by 0 bases, with 10 bases of the junction left unmatched. Germline V CDR1 and CDR2: SEHNR, FQNEAQ (reference sequence). The CDR3 totals 19 residues. For the CDR3, the DNA is TGTGCCAGCAGCTCGCCCGGACTAGCGGGGGAACCTAGCACAGATACGCAGTATTTT. Protein sequence: CASSSPGLAGEPSTDTQYF. The full variable domain, rest sourced from reference TRBV7-9 and TRBJ2-3, is DTGVSQNPRHKITKRGQNVTFRCDPISEHNRLYWYRQTLGQGPEFLTYFQNEAQLEKSRLLSDRFSAERPKGSFSTLEIQRTEQGDSAMYLCASSSPGLAGEPSTDTQYFGPGTRLTVL.

This clonotype was recorded at least ten times. The chain links TRBV10-3 to TRBJ2-3; D unresolved. Germline lookup yields CDR1 ENHRY and CDR2 SYGVKD. Trimming cost V 3 bases and J 2 bases, with 12 bases left between them. The CDR3 is 15 residues long. CDR3 coding DNA: TGTGCCATCAGTGAAAGGCGGTTCATCACAGATACGCAGTATTTT. This codes for CAISERRFITDTQYF.

Concerning this clonotype: This may come from a read error, since a much larger clone is one base off. The gene calls are TRBV7-2 and TRBJ1-5, with D unresolved. Germline V gives CDR1 SGHTA, CDR2 FQGNSA. The CDR3 has 15 residues. CDR3 DNA sequence: TGTGCCAGCTCACCCTTTGTCAGCCCCGATCAGCCCCTGCATTTT. The encoded protein is CASSPFVSPDQPLHF.

As for this clonotype: A much larger clone differs by one base, so this may be a read error. The DNA of the CDR3 is TGTGCCATCAGTGTTGCCCCAGGGACGGACACCGGGGAGCTGTTTTTT. Translated: CAISVAPGTDTGELFF. The V call is TRBV10-3, the J call TRBJ2-2; D is tentatively TRBD1 or TRBD2 (5 bases each). The length of the CDR3 is 16 residues. Germline lookup yields CDR1 ENHRY and CDR2 SYGVKD. The V end was cut by 4 bases, the J end by 3 bases, with 15 bases between.

CDR3 nucleotides: TGCAGTGCTTCCTCCTTCGGGAGCCAGGATGAGCAGTTCTTC. It encodes CSASSFGSQDEQFF. This chain joins TRBV20-1 and TRBJ2-1, with D maybe TRBD2 (6 bases). Germline CDR1 DFQATT, CDR2 SNEGSKA (reference sequence). Trimming removed 5 bases at V and 8 bases at J, with 19 bases between. The CDR3 length is 14 residues.

This clonotype was seen many times. The chain employs TRBV20-1 and TRBJ2-7; 8 bases match TRBD1. Germline CDR1 DFQATT, CDR2 SNEGSKA (reference sequence). CDR3 length equals 12 residues. V shed 5 bases, J shed 7 bases, and the junction held 7 bases outside the gene matches. DNA of the CDR3: TGCAGTGCTCCCAAGACAGGGGTAGAGCAGTACTTC. This gives the protein CSAPKTGVEQYF.

This clonotype was counted a few times. V and J are TRBV19 and TRBJ2-3; possible D gene TRBD2, 5 bases. The CDR3 is 15 residues long. CDR1 and CDR2 from the germline V gene are LNHDA and SQIVND (reference sequence). Trimming took 5 bases from V and 1 from J, leaving 13 bases between them. The CDR3 reads CASSPRALGTDTQYF. The CDR3 bases are TGTGCCAGTAGTCCGCGGGCTCTGGGCACAGATACGCAGTATTTT.

This clonotype was detected a few times. The CDR3: CASISPLRLALLGEQFF. In nucleotides, the CDR3 is TGTGCCAGCATTTCACCCCTCCGTCTAGCACTTCTTGGGGAGCAGTTCTTC. The V gene is TRBV7-9, the J gene TRBJ2-1, with D perhaps TRBD2 (5 bases). Trimming left V 7 bases short and J 10 bases short, with 29 bases between. The CDR3 loop spans 17 amino acids. Per germline, CDR1 SEHNR and CDR2 FQNEAQ (reference sequence).

This rearrangement joins TRBV27 to TRBJ2-2; D is perhaps TRBD1 or TRBD2 (6 bases each). Germline V gene sequence: CDR1 MNHEY, CDR2 SMNVEV (reference sequence). The CDR3 has 15 residues. The CDR3 nucleotides are TGTGCGACCAGCGGCGTAGCGGACAGAACCGGGGAGCTGTTTTTT. The encoded protein is CATSGVADRTGELFF.

The gene calls are TRBV7-3 and TRBJ2-1, with 15 bases lining up with TRBD2. V trimming: 2 bases; J trimming: 0 bases; junction bases outside the gene matches: 5. The CDR3 runs 19 residues. CDR1 and CDR2 (germline): SGHTA, FQGTGA. The CDR3 is CASSLGLAGGESSYNEQFF. The DNA of the CDR3 is TGTGCCAGCAGCTTAGGACTAGCGGGAGGGGAAAGCTCCTACAATGAGCAGTTCTTC.

This clonotype was detected ten times or more. The V call is TRBV15, the J call TRBJ2-1; 9 bases fit TRBD2. The CDR3 consists of 18 residues. The V gene end was trimmed by 3 bases and the J gene end by 8 bases; junction bases not matched to a gene: 17. Per the germline V gene, CDR1 is LNHNV and CDR2 is YYDKDF (reference sequence). CDR3 DNA sequence: TGTGCCACCAGCAGCGGCAAGGCTAGCGGGACCTTCAACGATGAGCAGTTCTTC. As protein: CATSSGKASGTFNDEQFF. Complete variable domain (other parts from reference TRBV15 and TRBJ2-1): DAMVIQNPRYQVTQFGKPVTLSCSQTLNHNVMYWYQQKSSQAPKLLFHYYDKDFNNEADTPDNFQSRRPNTSFCFLDIRSPGLGDTAMYLCATSSGKASGTFNDEQFFGPGTRLTVL.

Ten or more counts support this clonotype. The V gene is TRBV20-1, the J gene TRBJ2-7; D not resolved. V was pared by 0 bases and J by 6 bases, with 9 bases between. Germline V lookup: CDR1 DFQATT, CDR2 SNEGSKA (reference sequence). The CDR3 is 12 amino acids. The CDR3 coding sequence is TGCAGTGCTAGAGATTTTACGGGCGAGCAGTACTTC. Encoded protein: CSARDFTGEQYF.

The sample holds a few counts of this clonotype. J is TRBJ2-5 and V is TRBV24-1, with D possibly being TRBD2 (6 bases). CDR1 KGHDR and CDR2 SFDVKD come from the germline V gene. CDR3 length: 13 amino acids. Trimming took off 9 bases at V and 7 bases at J, with 17 bases between the two ends. The CDR3 is CATSGTPHWTQYF. For the CDR3, the DNA is TGTGCCACCTCCGGGACTCCCCATTGGACCCAGTACTTC.

This clonotype has at least ten counts. The CDR3 loop is CASSLYTLAGGPNEQFF. As DNA, the CDR3 is TGTGCCAGCAGTTTATATACGCTAGCGGGAGGGCCTAATGAGCAGTTCTTC. The V and J genes are TRBV28 and TRBJ2-1, with TRBD2 matching over 12 bases. The CDR3 loop spans 17 amino acids. CDR1 is MDHEN and CDR2 is SYDVKM in the germline V gene. Losses at the gene ends were 1 base for V and 7 bases for J; bases not matched to a gene: 8.

This clonotype appeared a few times. The chain carries TRBV27 and TRBJ2-5, with a weak D call TRBD2 (6 bases). V shed 7 bases and J shed 2 bases, with 17 bases lying between them. CDR3 length: 15 residues. Germline loops: CDR1 MNHEY, CDR2 SMNVEV (reference sequence). The CDR3 DNA follows: TGTGCCAGCAACCACCCCGGCGGGGCGCAAGAGACCCAGTACTTC. Its protein is CASNHPGGAQETQYF.